The rows below give T cell receptor beta chains drawn from one sample of a study of CD4 T cells in relation to SARS-CoV-2 and coronaviruses. What these receptors recognize is not known. Profiling relied on immunoSEQ multiplex PCR, and the TCRdb table lists in-frame clones only, not all of them. The sample includes 17,000 or so clones, about 76% of them seen just once. The sample consisted of CD4+ T cells from PBMCs, cultured in vitro. The receptors shown here come from a human donor in good health. The CDR3 runs from the conserved cysteine through the conserved F or W. The D gene is left open where the match is weak. Clone size is shown for a subset of rows, as once, few, many or a class of expanded clone.

cdr3_length: 16
d_call: TRBD2
j_call: TRBJ2-1
v_call: TRBV19
clone_size: .
cdr3_nt: TGTGCCAGCTCGGGACTAGCGATCAGCTCCTACAATGAGCAGTTCTTC
cdr3_aa: CASSGLAISSYNEQFF

cdr3_length: 15
d_call: TRBD1
j_call: TRBJ2-5
v_call: TRBV15
clone_size: .
cdr3_nt: TGTGCCACCAGCAGAGATGGACAGGGGCAAGAGACCCAGTACTTC
cdr3_aa: CATSRDGQGQETQYF

cdr3_length: 14
d_call: TRBD2
j_call: TRBJ2-2
v_call: TRBV30
clone_size: .
cdr3_nt: TGTGCCTGGAATAGCGGGAGTCGCACCGGGGAGCTGTTTTTT
cdr3_aa: CAWNSGSRTGELFF

cdr3_length: 13
d_call: TRBD1
j_call: TRBJ1-1
v_call: TRBV19
clone_size: .
cdr3_nt: TGTGCCAGGGGACAGTTATCGAACACTGAAGCTTTCTTT
cdr3_aa: CARGQLSNTEAFF

cdr3_length: 14
d_call: .
j_call: TRBJ2-7
v_call: TRBV7-9
clone_size: .
cdr3_nt: TGTGCCAGCAGCTTAGCGTGGGATGTGGACGAGCAGTACTTC
cdr3_aa: CASSLAWDVDEQYF

cdr3_length: 14
d_call: TRBD1
j_call: TRBJ1-3
v_call: TRBV27
clone_size: .
cdr3_nt: TGTGCCAGCAGTTCACAGGGGATCGGAAACACCATATATTTT
cdr3_aa: CASSSQGIGNTIYF

cdr3_length: 14
d_call: .
j_call: TRBJ1-2
v_call: TRBV5-6
clone_size: .
cdr3_nt: TGTGCCAGCAGCTTGTCGGGTCGAAACTATGGCTACACCTTC
cdr3_aa: CASSLSGRNYGYTF

cdr3_length: 13
d_call: .
j_call: TRBJ1-1
v_call: TRBV4-1
clone_size: .
cdr3_nt: TGCGCCAGCGGACGTCTCGAGGGGACTGAAGCTTTCTTT
cdr3_aa: CASGRLEGTEAFF

cdr3_length: 15
d_call: .
j_call: TRBJ2-7
v_call: TRBV7-2
clone_size: .
cdr3_nt: TGTGCCAGCAGCTTAGCGGGGGGATTCTCCTACGAGCAGTACTTC
cdr3_aa: CASSLAGGFSYEQYF

cdr3_length: 12
d_call: .
j_call: TRBJ2-7
v_call: TRBV29-1
clone_size: .
cdr3_nt: TGCAGCGTTAGGGGGGCTGGCTACGAGCAGTACTTC
cdr3_aa: CSVRGAGYEQYF

cdr3_length: 15
d_call: TRBD2
j_call: TRBJ2-1
v_call: TRBV10-3
clone_size: once
cdr3_nt: TGTGCCATACGATCCGGGACTAGCGAATACAATGAGCAGTTCTTC
cdr3_aa: CAIRSGTSEYNEQFF

cdr3_length: 15
d_call: TRBD1
j_call: TRBJ1-4
v_call: TRBV5-1
clone_size: .
cdr3_nt: TGCGCCAGCAGCCCGAGACAGGGCTCCAATGAAAAACTGTTTTTT
cdr3_aa: CASSPRQGSNEKLFF

cdr3_length: 13
d_call: TRBD2
j_call: TRBJ2-7
v_call: TRBV2
clone_size: .
cdr3_nt: TGTGCCAGCCAGGCGGGAGGGCCGGGGGAGCAGTACTTC
cdr3_aa: CASQAGGPGEQYF

cdr3_length: 17
d_call: .
j_call: TRBJ2-1
v_call: TRBV11-3
clone_size: .
cdr3_nt: TGTGCCAGCAGCTCACGTCGGGGCGGCGGGGAGTACAATGAGCAGTTCTTC
cdr3_aa: CASSSRRGGGEYNEQFF

cdr3_length: 14
d_call: .
j_call: TRBJ2-7
v_call: TRBV28
clone_size: medium-sized
cdr3_nt: TGTGCCAGCAATCCGGGCCTTGGATACTACGAGCAGTACTTC
cdr3_aa: CASNPGLGYYEQYF

cdr3_length: 14
d_call: TRBD1
j_call: TRBJ1-1
v_call: TRBV27
clone_size: .
cdr3_nt: TGTGCCAGCAGGGGGTTCACAGGGGTCACTGAAGCTTTCTTT
cdr3_aa: CASRGFTGVTEAFF

cdr3_length: 16
d_call: TRBD2
j_call: TRBJ2-7
v_call: TRBV11-2
clone_size: .
cdr3_nt: TGTGCCAGCAGCCCGTTTGGGGCGGGAGAGCCCTACGAGCAGTACTTC
cdr3_aa: CASSPFGAGEPYEQYF

cdr3_length: 15
d_call: .
j_call: TRBJ1-1
v_call: TRBV28
clone_size: .
cdr3_nt: TGTGCCAGCAGGGGGGACGGCGGCCCCGGTGCTGAAGCTTTCTTT
cdr3_aa: CASRGDGGPGAEAFF

cdr3_length: 13
d_call: TRBD2
j_call: TRBJ2-7
v_call: TRBV12-3/TRBV12-4
clone_size: .
cdr3_nt: TGTGCCAGCAGTCGACTAGCGGACTACGAGCAGTACTTC
cdr3_aa: CASSRLADYEQYF

cdr3_length: 15
d_call: TRBD1
j_call: TRBJ2-3
v_call: TRBV10-1
clone_size: .
cdr3_nt: TGCGCCAGCAGTGGCGGACAGGGGTCTGCTGATACGCAGTATTTT
cdr3_aa: CASSGGQGSADTQYF

cdr3_length: 15
d_call: TRBD2
j_call: TRBJ2-7
v_call: TRBV7-9
clone_size: .
cdr3_nt: TGTGCCAGCAGCTCGCTAGCGGGAGGTTCCTACGAGCAGTACTTC
cdr3_aa: CASSSLAGGSYEQYF

cdr3_length: 15
d_call: .
j_call: TRBJ2-3
v_call: TRBV7-9
clone_size: .
cdr3_nt: TGTGCCAGCAGCTTATATCGGGGCAGGGCAGATACGCAGTATTTT
cdr3_aa: CASSLYRGRADTQYF

cdr3_length: 14
d_call: .
j_call: TRBJ2-1
v_call: TRBV5-1
clone_size: few
cdr3_nt: TGCGCCAGCAGCTTGGACAGCACCTACAATGAGCAGTTCTTC
cdr3_aa: CASSLDSTYNEQFF

cdr3_length: 15
d_call: TRBD1
j_call: TRBJ2-7
v_call: TRBV9
clone_size: .
cdr3_nt: TGTGCCAGCAGCGTAGGAGGAACAGGGGGCCACGAGCAGTACTTC
cdr3_aa: CASSVGGTGGHEQYF